This T cell receptor beta chain comes out of a study of OX40 agonist ivuxolimab in advanced cancers. General observations from the study: Expanded clones tended on average to be more numerous among CD8+ T cells than CD4+. Clones of CD4+ and CD8+ blood T cells grew by week 6 at doses of 0.1 to 3.0 mg/kg.

A note on this clone: What it recognizes is unknown.

TCRdb's copy holds only in-frame clones and misses some; the assay was immunoSEQ multiplex PCR. The table shows some 76,000 clones, with over 75% occurring only once. Germline V gene sequence: CDR1 SGHTA, CDR2 FQGNSA. V was clipped by 8 bases and J by 3 bases; unmatched bases: 3. CDR3 size: 13 residues. The rearrangement links TRBV7-2 to TRBJ1-5, with 8 bases matching TRBD1. The receptor was isolated from an adult with an advanced solid tumor such as melanoma, head and neck, liver or kidney cancer. The specimen comprised CD4+ or CD8+ T cells sorted from blood, sampled in a trial of the OX40 agonist ivuxolimab. In DNA form, the CDR3 reads TGTGCCAGCGCGGACAGGGTCAATCAGCCCCAGCATTTT. Its protein is CASADRVNQPQHF.